The next 30 T cell receptor beta chains were all read from a single sample in a study of monozygotic twins with inflammatory bowel disease. TCRdb processed the 5' RACE reads again and assigns one entry to each CDR3 protein, with no DNA. The specimen's table records 420,000 or so distinct CDR3 sequences. What was sequenced was blood. The receptors here all came from a human donor with ulcerative colitis or Crohn's disease, or a healthy co-twin of an affected twin (not recorded which).

The chain combines TRBV7-2 with TRBJ2-5; absent DNA, TCRdb's TRBD2 call cannot be checked. The germline V gene encodes CDR1 SGHTA and CDR2 FQGNSA. CDR3 length equals 16 residues. CDR3 sequence: CASSTPLAGGQETQYF.

The CDR3 sequence: CSAPDTSNSPLHF. The V call is TRBV20-1, the J call TRBJ1-6; TCRdb calls TRBD1, which cannot be checked without DNA. Germline CDR1 and CDR2: DFQATT and SNEGSKA (reference sequence). CDR3 length: 13 residues.

The genes are TRBV7-6 and TRBJ2-3; TCRdb's assignment of TRBD1 cannot be checked, as there is no DNA. This CDR3 has 16 residues. Per germline, CDR1 SGHVS and CDR2 FNYEAQ. Here the CDR3 reads CASSLGTGGETDTQYF. The variable domain in full, completed from reference TRBV7-6 and TRBJ2-3, reads GAGVSQSPRYKVTKRGQDVALRCDPISGHVSLYWYRQALGQGPEFLTYFNYEAQQDKSGLPNDRFSAERPEGSISTLTIQRTEQRDSAMYRCASSLGTGGETDTQYFGPGTRLTVL.

The chain combines TRBV7-2 with TRBJ2-7; the D call of TRBD2 rests on TCRdb alone, since no DNA is present to check it. The CDR3 length is 15 residues. Germline lookup yields CDR1 SGHTA and CDR2 FQGNSA. The CDR3 here is CASSYSSSGTYEQYF.

This chain uses TRBV4-2 with TRBJ1-4. The CDR3 has 15 residues. Germline CDR1 is LGHNA and CDR2 is YNFKEQ. The CDR3 spells CASSQETDLAEKLFF.

V usage is TRBV11-1 and J usage is TRBJ2-7; absent DNA, TCRdb's TRBD2 call cannot be checked. Germline V gives CDR1 SGHAT, CDR2 FQDESV (reference sequence). The CDR3 extends over 18 amino acids. The CDR3 sequence: CASSSGTSGPLYGGEQYF.

The chain recombines TRBV7-2 with TRBJ2-3. The CDR3 is 14 amino acids. The germline CDR1 and CDR2 sequences are SGHTA and FQGNSA. CDR3 region: CASSLVSSTDTQYF.

This sequence joins TRBV5-1 and TRBJ2-7. Per the germline V gene, CDR1 is SGHRS and CDR2 is YFSETQ. The CDR3 sequence is 15 residues long. The CDR3 spells CASSLNPERTYEQYF.

V is TRBV20-1 and J is TRBJ2-1; as DNA is missing, the TRBD1 call by TCRdb cannot be tested. The CDR3 is 17 amino acids. Germline loops: CDR1 DFQATT, CDR2 SNEGSKA (reference sequence). CDR3 in amino acids: CSARAGGGARYYNEQFF.

This chain links TRBV20-1 with TRBJ1-2; checking the TCRdb D call of TRBD1 is not possible without DNA. Germline V gene data show CDR1 as DFQATT and CDR2 as SNEGSKA (reference sequence). The CDR3 spans 14 residues. The CDR3 reads CSAYGIQKGYGYTF.

V usage is TRBV5-1 and J usage is TRBJ2-7; as DNA is missing, the TRBD1 call by TCRdb cannot be tested. Germline lookup yields CDR1 SGHRS and CDR2 YFSETQ. This CDR3 is 14 amino acids long. CDR3 residues: CASSVRGQGTSQYF.

The gene calls are TRBV5-1 and TRBJ2-3; the D call of TRBD2 rests on TCRdb alone, since no DNA is present to check it. The CDR3 has 15 amino acids. CDR1 and CDR2 (germline): SGHRS, YFSETQ. This CDR3 is CASRSTGGPTDTQYF.

The gene calls are TRBV28 and TRBJ1-5; with no DNA, the TCRdb D assignment of TRBD1 cannot be verified. The CDR3 has 15 amino acids. Germline V CDR1 and CDR2: MDHEN, SYDVKM. The chain's CDR3 is CASRPHVSGNQPQHF.

The chain recombines TRBV7-9 with TRBJ2-2; checking the TCRdb D call of TRBD1 is not possible without DNA. From germline, CDR1 is SEHNR and CDR2 FQNEAQ (reference sequence). The CDR3 sequence is 14 residues long. The CDR3 sequence is CASSRSGGTGELFF.

The CDR3 spells CASSQVKGPGTGSYEQYF. The chain links TRBV4-2 to TRBJ2-7; the D call of TRBD1 rests on TCRdb alone, since no DNA is present to check it. The germline gives CDR1 LGHNA, CDR2 YNFKEQ. CDR3 length equals 18 residues.

The rearrangement uses TRBV29-1 and TRBJ2-1; the D gene TCRdb calls, TRBD2, cannot be checked with no DNA. The CDR3 is 14 amino acids. The germline V gene encodes CDR1 SQVTM and CDR2 ANQGSEA. This CDR3 reads CSVSVTSGYNEQFF.

The chain joins TRBV11-2 to TRBJ1-1; TCRdb's D call, TRBD1, is unchecked because there is no DNA. Germline V gene lookup returns CDR1 SGHAT and CDR2 FQNNGV. CDR3 length equals 13 residues. The CDR3 sequence: CASSFPGYTEAFF.

V gene TRBV6-2 or TRBV6-3 combines with J gene TRBJ2-7; TCRdb returns TRBD1, unconfirmable since there is no DNA. CDR1 is MNHEY, CDR2 SVGEGT, per germline. The CDR3 has 16 residues. CDR3 in amino acids: CASGEPSAPGSYEQYF.

CDR3 loop: CASRLVPGQGAGANVLTF. V and J are TRBV21-1 and TRBJ2-6; TCRdb picks TRBD1, but there is no DNA to check that call. TRBV21-1 counts as a pseudogene. The CDR3 spans 18 residues.

The V call is TRBV4-1, the J call TRBJ1-2. Germline CDR1 reads MGHRA; CDR2 reads YSYEKL. The CDR3 contains 19 residues. The CDR3 loop reads CASSPVGQRNSGFFYGYTF.

This sequence joins TRBV28 and TRBJ2-5; there is no DNA to check the TCRdb D call of TRBD1. This CDR3 has 17 amino acids. In germline, CDR1 is MDHEN, CDR2 SYDVKM. Here the CDR3 reads CASSSNFLDRVQETQYF.

The chain combines TRBV1 with TRBJ2-5; TCRdb designates TRBD1, a call that cannot be tested without DNA. TRBV1 is assigned pseudogene status. This CDR3 contains 15 residues. This CDR3 reads CTSSQCRGELETQYF.

This chain connects TRBV20-1 to TRBJ1-4. Germline values: CDR1 DFQATT, CDR2 SNEGSKA (reference sequence). This CDR3 contains 14 residues. CDR3 region: CSASPGVLNEKLFF.

The chain recombines TRBV7-2 with TRBJ1-3. Germline CDR1 SGHTA, CDR2 FQGNSA. The CDR3 totals 14 residues. CDR3 protein: CASSLAGPGNTIYF.

V is TRBV12-3 or TRBV12-4 and J is TRBJ2-2; TCRdb proposes TRBD1, but this gene call is untestable without DNA. The CDR3 covers 14 residues. The chain's CDR3 is CASQFTGGTGELFF.

The chain couples TRBV20-1 to TRBJ2-7; TCRdb proposes TRBD1, but this gene call is untestable without DNA. Germline CDR1 reads DFQATT; CDR2 reads SNEGSKA (reference sequence). The CDR3 consists of 15 residues. This CDR3 is CSARVGTGVIYEQYF.

The rearrangement uses TRBV10-3 and TRBJ1-1. The CDR3 sequence is 14 residues long. CDR1 is ENHRY and CDR2 is SYGVKD in the germline V gene. CDR3 sequence reads: CAISEGRVNTEAFF.

This chain uses TRBV16 with TRBJ1-4; the TCRdb call, TRBD1, lacks DNA for checking. CDR1 is KGHSY, CDR2 FQNENV, per germline. The CDR3 totals 16 residues. CDR3 sequence reads: CASSQRPGSANEKLFF.

CDR3: CSVVTANYGYTF. The chain joins TRBV29-1 to TRBJ1-2. This CDR3 is 12 amino acids long. The germline gives CDR1 SQVTM, CDR2 ANQGSEA.

This sequence joins TRBV29-1 and TRBJ2-7; TCRdb's assignment of TRBD1 cannot be checked, as there is no DNA. The CDR3 has 13 amino acids. Germline CDR1 SQVTM, CDR2 ANQGSEA. CDR3: CSVETGASYEQYF.